The rows below give T cell receptor beta chains drawn from one sample of a study of blood T cell repertoires in COVID-19. The method was immunoSEQ multiplex PCR; TCRdb's version includes in-frame clones alone and lacks a portion of them. The table records tens of thousands of clones, roughly 90% of them present only once. The sequenced sample was peripheral blood. These receptors were obtained from a human donor in a cohort sampled during active COVID-19. Both conserved end residues are part of each CDR3. A D gene is named only where the DNA matches it firmly. Where a row states a size, it is once, few, many or the class of an expanded clone; other rows omit it.

V gene,D gene,clone size,J gene,CDR3 protein,CDR3 DNA
TRBV7-9,-,once,TRBJ1-1,CASSPGSNWGNTEAFF,TGTGCCAGCAGCCCCGGGAGCAACTGGGGGAACACTGAAGCTTTCTTT
TRBV7-2,TRBD2,-,TRBJ2-1,CASSSGRGGLNEQFF,TGTGCCAGCAGCTCCGGGCGGGGGGGCCTGAATGAGCAGTTCTTC
TRBV20-1,-,few,TRBJ1-1,CSASRGHGNTEAFF,TGCAGTGCTAGTCGGGGACACGGAAACACTGAAGCTTTCTTT
TRBV19,TRBD1,-,TRBJ1-5,CASSNRGQGNQPQHF,TGTGCCAGTAGTAACAGGGGGCAGGGAAATCAGCCCCAGCATTTT
TRBV20-1,-,-,TRBJ2-7,CSVRFGDEQYF,TGCAGTGTCAGATTCGGGGACGAGCAGTACTTC
TRBV7-6,-,-,TRBJ1-1,CASSYRQGNLEAFF,TGTGCCAGCAGCTACAGGCAGGGGAATCTGGAAGCTTTCTTT
TRBV2,-,-,TRBJ1-2,CASSEARGGLGYGYTF,TGTGCCAGCAGTGAAGCTAGGGGGGGGCTCGGCTATGGCTACACCTTC
TRBV6-5,TRBD2,-,TRBJ2-7,CASSSNGRKNEQYF,TGTGCCAGCAGTTCAAACGGGAGGAAAAACGAGCAGTACTTC
TRBV10-1,TRBD1,-,TRBJ2-7,CASSNWDRLSTYEQYF,TGCGCCAGCAGTAACTGGGACAGACTATCAACCTACGAGCAGTACTTC
TRBV9,TRBD2,-,TRBJ2-5,CASSVGTSGSRETQYF,TGTGCCAGCAGCGTGGGGACTAGCGGGAGCCGAGAGACCCAGTACTTC
TRBV3-1/TRBV3-2,TRBD2,-,TRBJ2-1,CASSQITSGGFSYNEQFF,TGTGCCAGCAGCCAAATAACTAGCGGGGGTTTCTCCTACAATGAGCAGTTCTTC
TRBV21-1,-,-,TRBJ1-3,CASTPSLTRGNSGNTIYF,TGTGCCAGCACCCCCTCTTTGACACGAGGGAACTCTGGAAACACCATATATTTT
TRBV7-2,TRBD1,-,TRBJ1-1,CASGQGVGTEAFF,TGTGCCAGCGGTCAGGGGGTGGGTACTGAAGCTTTCTTT
TRBV10-2,-,-,TRBJ2-3,CASSVDRPRTDTQYF,TGCGCCAGCAGTGTCGACAGACCCCGCACAGATACGCAGTATTTT
TRBV7-2,-,-,TRBJ2-3,CASSLQGSDTQYF,TGTGCCAGCAGCTTACAGGGTAGCGATACGCAGTATTTT
TRBV28,-,-,TRBJ2-3,CASSLAGASTDTQYF,TGTGCCAGCAGTTTAGCGGGGGCGAGCACAGATACGCAGTATTTT
TRBV6-5,-,-,TRBJ2-7,CASNTGTPHEQYF,TGTGCCAGCAACACCGGGACTCCCCACGAGCAGTACTTC
TRBV5-1,-,-,TRBJ2-5,CASSSLLGETQYF,TGCGCCAGCAGCTCCCTCCTAGGAGAGACCCAGTACTTC
TRBV6-4,TRBD2,-,TRBJ2-2,CASSGLANTGELFF,TGTGCCAGCAGTGGACTAGCTAACACCGGGGAGCTGTTTTTT
TRBV7-9,TRBD1,once,TRBJ2-2,CASSYRTGAGELFF,TGTGCCAGCAGCTATCGGACAGGGGCCGGGGAGCTGTTTTTT
TRBV6-6,-,-,TRBJ2-1,CASSPTYNEQFF,TGTGCCAGCAGTCCGACTTACAATGAGCAGTTCTTC
TRBV10-3,-,once,TRBJ2-7,CAISEGGSHYYEQYF,TGTGCCATCAGTGAGGGGGGGTCGCACTACTACGAGCAGTACTTC
TRBV7-9,-,-,TRBJ1-2,CASSPQSGGHRYGYTF,TGTGCCAGCAGCCCTCAGTCGGGGGGCCATAGGTATGGCTACACCTTC
TRBV9,TRBD1,-,TRBJ1-3,CASSAWDSSGNTIYF,TGTGCCAGCAGCGCCTGGGACAGCTCTGGAAACACCATATATTTT
TRBV5-6,TRBD1,-,TRBJ2-1,CASSAGDRGLINEQFF,TGTGCCAGCAGCGCTGGGGACAGGGGGCTGATCAATGAGCAGTTCTTC
TRBV27,-,-,TRBJ1-2,CASSPLGETGYGYTF,TGTGCCAGCAGTCCCCTCGGGGAGACAGGCTATGGCTACACCTTC
TRBV5-1,-,-,TRBJ1-1,CASSLAPVNTEAFF,TGCGCCAGCAGCTTGGCCCCGGTTAACACTGAAGCTTTCTTT
TRBV18,TRBD2,-,TRBJ2-1,CASSPGLAGTDEQFF,TGTGCCAGCTCACCGGGACTAGCGGGGACCGATGAGCAGTTCTTC
TRBV29-1,TRBD1,-,TRBJ1-1,CSAEQGTNTEAFF,TGCAGCGCCGAACAGGGGACGAACACTGAAGCTTTCTTT
TRBV25-1,-,-,TRBJ1-2,CASSEWRGDGYTF,TGTGCCAGCAGTGAATGGAGGGGAGATGGCTACACCTTC
TRBV27,-,-,TRBJ2-7,CASSDGVNEQYF,TGTGCCAGCAGTGACGGGGTAAACGAGCAGTACTTC
TRBV4-3,TRBD1,few,TRBJ2-7,CASSHSATGETYEQYF,TGCGCCAGCAGCCATTCCGCGACAGGGGAGACCTACGAGCAGTACTTC